A single sample is the source of the 31 T cell receptor beta chains below, sequenced in a study of CD8 T cells in ankylosing spondylitis. Study-wide findings and caveats: Apparently characteristic of ankylosing spondylitis blood was a TCR beta motif (about 8 highly homologous variants).

Their specific antigens are unknown. From the 5' RACE reads, TCRdb called clonotypes with MiXCR, one entry per CDR3 protein. The data hold around 440,000 distinct CDR3 sequences, with roughly 18% observed a single time. The sample taken for sequencing was blood, either unsorted or a sorted T cell fraction (not recorded which). The receptors were gathered from a male donor with ankylosing spondylitis.

Concerning this clonotype: Being one base from a much bigger clone, this may be a read error. This rearrangement joins TRBV20-1 to TRBJ2-7, with 7 bases lining up with TRBD2. After removal of 7 bases from V and 0 bases from J, the junction contained 3 bases not matched to a gene. The germline V gene has CDR1 DFQATT and CDR2 SNEGSKA (reference sequence). This CDR3 comprises 12 residues. The CDR3 protein is CSGSGPSYEQYF. CDR3 DNA: TGCAGTGGTAGCGGGCCCTCCTACGAGCAGTACTTC.

This clonotype was seen a few times. V and J are TRBV2 and TRBJ2-3; 8 bases fit TRBD2. Germline CDR1 is SNHLY and CDR2 is FYNNEI. CDR3 length equals 15 residues. The V and J ends lost 6 bases and 1 base, in that order; junction bases with no gene match: 6. DNA of the CDR3: TGTGCCAGCAGGACGACTAGCGCTGGCACAGATACGCAGTATTTT. It encodes CASRTTSAGTDTQYF.

This chain links TRBV6-1 with TRBJ2-7, with TRBD1 matching 7 bases. Germline loops: CDR1 MNHNS, CDR2 SASEGT. With V trimmed by 6 bases and J by 0 bases, 8 bases remained unmatched. CDR3 length: 15 residues. The CDR3 region has the DNA TGTGCCAGCAGGAAGGAACAGGGGAGCTCCTACGAGCAGTACTTC. It specifies CASRKEQGSSYEQYF.

This clonotype was detected only a few times. J is TRBJ1-1 and V is TRBV12-3 or TRBV12-4; no firm D call. This CDR3 spans 13 amino acids. V was clipped by 5 bases and J by 1 base, with 8 bases between them. The CDR3 reads CASSILANTEAFF. As DNA, the CDR3 is TGTGCCAGCAGTATCTTGGCGAACACTGAAGCTTTCTTT.

The table lists this clonotype with a few counts. The chain couples TRBV12-5 to TRBJ2-1; D call uncertain. V lost 4 bases, J lost 9 bases, and 13 bases lay in between. The germline V gene encodes CDR1 LGHNT and CDR2 FRNRAP. This CDR3 comprises 13 residues. Here the CDR3 DNA reads TGTGCTAGTGGTTCCCCCCCCCGCGGTGAGCAGTTCTTC. It specifies CASGSPPRGEQFF.

This chain connects TRBV12-3 or TRBV12-4 to TRBJ1-5, with D possibly being TRBD1 (6 bases). CDR3 length equals 13 residues. Trimming left V 10 bases short and J 6 bases short, with 16 bases between. The CDR3 loop reads CATNRGGGQPQHF. The CDR3 DNA sequence: TGTGCCACCAATCGGGGGGGCGGTCAGCCCCAGCATTTT.

This clonotype showed up just a few times. The V call is TRBV20-1, the J call TRBJ2-1; unclear D gene. Trimming removed 0 bases from V and 8 bases from J, with 11 bases in between. Germline CDR1 is DFQATT and CDR2 is SNEGSKA (reference sequence). The CDR3 length is 13 residues. The CDR3, as DNA: TGCAGTGCTAGAGAGGGTATCGTGGATGAGCAGTTCTTC. It encodes CSAREGIVDEQFF.

J is TRBJ2-7 and V is TRBV7-2; 10 bases agree with TRBD1. This CDR3 has 14 residues. J gave up 5 bases and V 3 bases, and 4 bases lay outside the gene matches. CDR1 and CDR2 from the germline V gene are SGHTA and FQGNSA. In DNA, the CDR3 is TGTGCCAGCAGCTTCCCGGGACAGGGGCACGAGCAGTACTTC. It specifies CASSFPGQGHEQYF.

This rearrangement joins TRBV20-1 to TRBJ1-3, with D possibly being TRBD1 (5 bases). Trimming took 4 bases from V and 4 from J, leaving 8 bases between them. Germline V gives CDR1 DFQATT, CDR2 SNEGSKA (reference sequence). CDR3 length: 12 residues. In nucleotides, the CDR3 is TGCAGTGCTACCAGGGCAGGAAACACCATATATTTT. Encoded protein: CSATRAGNTIYF.

There are a few counts of this clonotype. The chain uses TRBV15 and TRBJ1-1; no reliable D call. The CDR3 runs to 16 residues. Germline V gene data show CDR1 as LNHNV and CDR2 as YYDKDF (reference sequence). Trimming took off 0 bases at V and 0 bases at J, with 11 bases between the two ends. Here the CDR3 DNA reads TGTGCCACCAGCAGAGATTATCTCGGATTGAACACTGAAGCTTTCTTT. This sequence encodes CATSRDYLGLNTEAFF.

For the CDR3, the DNA is TGTGCCAGCAGCTTAGGGGACATTCTATTTAATGAGCAGTTCTTC. Protein product: CASSLGDILFNEQFF. The chain combines TRBV7-3 with TRBJ2-1; a weak D match, TRBD1 (6 bases). CDR1 and CDR2 (germline): SGHTA, FQGTGA. Trimming removed 2 bases from V and 7 bases from J, with 15 bases in between. The CDR3 totals 15 residues.

The chain couples TRBV6-1 to TRBJ2-7; 8 bases are shared with TRBD2. V trimming: 2 bases; J trimming: 1 base; junction bases outside the gene matches: 7. The CDR3 contains 16 residues. Germline assignment: CDR1 MNHNS and CDR2 SASEGT. The CDR3 protein is CASSESASGPSYEQYF. CDR3 DNA: TGTGCCAGCAGTGAATCGGCTAGCGGGCCATCCTACGAGCAGTACTTC.

This clonotype is a singleton in its sample. J is TRBJ1-2 and V is TRBV2; D uncertain. Germline V gives CDR1 SNHLY, CDR2 FYNNEI. The V gene lost 3 bases and the J gene lost 6 bases, with 5 bases spanning the gap. The CDR3 runs to 11 residues. CDR3 sequence (DNA): TGTGCCAGCAGTGACGTCAATGGCTACACCTTC. Translated, it gives CASSDVNGYTF.

The chain carries TRBV3-1 and TRBJ1-1, with D tentatively TRBD1 (5 bases). The ends were cut back, 0 bases at V and 4 bases at J, with 18 bases in the middle. The germline V gene has CDR1 LGHDT and CDR2 YNNKEL (reference sequence). This CDR3 has 17 amino acids. CDR3 bases: TGTGCCAGCAGCCAAGATATTAAAGGGGCAGAAGGCACTGAAGCTTTCTTT. Protein product: CASSQDIKGAEGTEAFF.

This clonotype was detected a few times. The chain employs TRBV10-3 and TRBJ1-6, with D maybe TRBD1 (5 bases). The germline V gene encodes CDR1 ENHRY and CDR2 SYGVKD. This CDR3 spans 15 amino acids. Trimming cost V 2 bases and J 7 bases, with 12 bases left between them. CDR3 residues: CAISEADGGNSPLHF. In nucleotides, the CDR3 is TGTGCCATCAGTGAGGCCGACGGGGGAAATTCACCCCTCCACTTT.

This chain joins TRBV6-1 and TRBJ1-1; no clear D gene. V was cut by 4 bases and J by 0 bases, with 9 bases left in between. The germline CDR1 and CDR2 sequences are MNHNS and SASEGT. This CDR3 is 14 amino acids long. The CDR3 protein is CASSVRAMNTEAFF. In DNA form, the CDR3 reads TGTGCCAGCAGTGTAAGGGCCATGAACACTGAAGCTTTCTTT.

The chain recombines TRBV7-8 with TRBJ2-5; 15 nucleotides align to TRBD2. CDR3 length equals 16 residues. With V trimmed by 5 bases and J by 5 bases, 6 bases remained unmatched. Per the germline V gene, CDR1 is SGHVS and CDR2 is FQNEAQ. As DNA, the CDR3 is TGTGCCAGCAGCAGCCGGACTAGCGGGGGGGTTGAGACCCAGTACTTC. Protein: CASSSRTSGGVETQYF.

The table lists this clonotype with a few counts. The V and J genes are TRBV7-3 and TRBJ2-7; D possibly corresponds to TRBD1 (5 bases). Trimming pared 0 bases from V and 0 bases from J, leaving 15 bases between. The CDR3 is made up of 17 amino acids. Germline V gives CDR1 SGHTA, CDR2 FQGTGA. In nucleotides, the CDR3 is TGTGCCAGCAGCTTAACGGCGGTTACAGGTAGCTCCTACGAGCAGTACTTC. Protein: CASSLTAVTGSSYEQYF.

This chain joins TRBV7-9 and TRBJ2-2; 7 nucleotides align to TRBD1. The CDR3 sequence is 17 residues long. Trimming removed 5 bases from V and 1 base from J; junction bases left unmatched: 10. CDR1 SEHNR and CDR2 FQNEAQ come from the germline V gene (reference sequence). The CDR3 is CASSLRPGQWNTGELFF. The CDR3 nucleotides are TGTGCCAGCAGCCTCCGACCGGGACAGTGGAACACCGGGGAGCTGTTTTTT.

This clonotype appeared many times. The CDR3 nucleotides read TGCGCCAGCAGCCAAGATCAGGGCCGGGATGAGCAGTTCTTC. Its protein product is CASSQDQGRDEQFF. This chain connects TRBV4-1 to TRBJ2-1; the D gene is possibly TRBD1 (5 bases). Trimming removed 0 bases from V and 8 bases from J, with 11 bases in between. The CDR3 is 14 amino acids. Germline CDR1 and CDR2: MGHRA and YSYEKL.

This clonotype turned up a few times. This chain links TRBV12-3 or TRBV12-4 with TRBJ2-1, with 9 positions matching TRBD2. This CDR3 comprises 17 residues. V shed 1 base, J shed 3 bases, and the junction held 7 bases outside the gene matches. In DNA, the CDR3 is TGTGCCAGCAGTTTAGGCGGGAGGGCCCTAGTCTACAATGAGCAGTTCTTC. This sequence encodes CASSLGGRALVYNEQFF.

This clonotype was recorded at least ten times. The chain employs TRBV6-5 and TRBJ1-6, with 9 bases lining up with TRBD1. The CDR3 runs to 15 residues. Unmatched junction bases numbered 1, after V lost 0 bases and J lost 7 bases. From germline, CDR1 is MNHEY and CDR2 SVGAGI. CDR3 sequence: CASSYSGTGNSPLHF. DNA for the CDR3: TGTGCCAGCAGTTACTCCGGGACAGGGAATTCACCCCTCCACTTT.

The rearrangement uses TRBV4-1 and TRBJ1-2, with D unclear. Trimming removed 0 bases from V and 8 bases from J, with 16 bases in between. Germline V gene data show CDR1 as MGHRA and CDR2 as YSYEKL. This CDR3 comprises 15 residues. The CDR3 nucleotides are TGCGCCAGCAGCCAAGAAGAGCAGGCGCGTAGAGGCTACACCTTC. Translation gives CASSQEEQARRGYTF.

This clonotype showed up just a few times. The chain employs TRBV7-2 and TRBJ2-1; D ambiguous. Germline V gene lookup returns CDR1 SGHTA and CDR2 FQGNSA. This CDR3 contains 14 residues. Between the trimmed V and J ends, which lost 5 bases and 3 bases, there was a span of 11 bases. The CDR3 here is CASSLGPGYNEQFF. The CDR3 region has the DNA TGTGCCAGCAGCCTCGGGCCCGGCTACAATGAGCAGTTCTTC.

This chain links TRBV12-3 or TRBV12-4 with TRBJ1-4; D unclear. This CDR3 comprises 13 residues. Deletions cut 4 bases from V and 0 bases from J, with 3 bases between. The CDR3 coding sequence is TGTGCCAGCAGTTCCACAACTAATGAAAAACTGTTTTTT. Protein sequence: CASSSTTNEKLFF.

On this clonotype: The junction differs from germline at one of its ends, possibly a read error. This rearrangement joins TRBV5-1 to TRBJ2-7; TRBD1 matches at 9 bases. This CDR3 is built from 14 residues. CDR1 is SGHRS, CDR2 YFSETQ, per germline. The DNA for the CDR3 is TGCGCCAGCAGTACGGACAGGGGTGCCTACAAGCAGTACTTC. Amino acids: CASSTDRGAYKQYF. Together with reference TRBV5-1 and TRBJ2-7, the CDR3 gives the full variable domain: KAGVTQTPRYLIKTRGQQVTLSCSPISGHRSVSWYQQTPGQGLQFLFEYFSETQRNKGNFPGRFSGRQFSNSRSEMNVSTLELGDSALYLCASSTDRGAYKQYFGPGTRLTVT.

In its sample, this clonotype was seen a few times. The chain has TRBV12-3 or TRBV12-4 and TRBJ2-4; D possibly corresponds to TRBD1 (7 bases). The CDR3 runs 14 residues. Trimming removed 3 bases at V and 6 bases at J, with 12 bases between. In DNA, the CDR3 is TGTGCCAGCAGTTTCCGCCAGGGGGGAAACATTCAGTACTTC. Amino acid sequence: CASSFRQGGNIQYF.

In its sample, this clonotype was seen a few times. This sequence joins TRBV20-1 and TRBJ2-5, with 8 bases aligning to TRBD2. There are 13 residues in the CDR3. With V trimmed by 8 bases and J by 0 bases, 5 bases remained unmatched. In germline, CDR1 is DFQATT, CDR2 SNEGSKA (reference sequence). Written as DNA, the CDR3 is TGCAGTACTACGGGGGGGAACCAAGAGACCCAGTACTTC. Amino acids: CSTTGGNQETQYF.

This clonotype has a count of ten or more. As DNA, the CDR3 is TGTGCCAGCAGCTCCTTAGCGGGAGGCACTAGCACAGATACGCAGTATTTT. Its protein product is CASSSLAGGTSTDTQYF. The chain couples TRBV7-6 to TRBJ2-3, with 10 positions matching TRBD2. Trimming at V came to 4 bases and at J to 0 bases, leaving 7 bases not matched to a gene. Per germline, CDR1 SGHVS and CDR2 FNYEAQ. The CDR3 is 17 amino acids.

This clonotype was seen a handful of times. The gene calls are TRBV19 and TRBJ1-3; the D gene is possibly TRBD1 (6 bases). The germline V gene has CDR1 LNHDA and CDR2 SQIVND (reference sequence). With 3 bases removed from V and 0 bases from J, the gap between germline ends came to 9 bases. This CDR3 region has 15 residues. This chain's CDR3 is CASSMGQNSGNTIYF. CDR3 in DNA: TGTGCCAGTAGTATGGGACAAAACTCTGGAAACACCATATATTTT.

This clonotype was detected a few times. The chain uses TRBV9 and TRBJ1-1, with D unresolved. V dropped 0 bases and J dropped 0 bases, with 9 bases sitting between them. Germline V lookup: CDR1 SGDLS, CDR2 YYNGEE. There are 15 residues in the CDR3. CDR3 nucleotide sequence: TGTGCCAGCAGCGTAGGGGTCAGCTTGAACACTGAAGCTTTCTTT. This encodes CASSVGVSLNTEAFF.